This passage covers 13 T cell receptor beta chains from one sample sequenced in a study of blood T cell repertoires in COVID-19. Generated by immunoSEQ multiplex PCR, the TCRdb table keeps only in-frame clones and is missing some. The table lists about 200,000 clones, 87% of them singletons. Specimen: PBMCs or T cells enriched from blood (not recorded which). Receptor source: a woman in her twenties or thirties who had recovered from COVID-19.

The chain couples TRBV27 to TRBJ2-5; maybe TRBD2 (5 bases). The CDR3 runs 16 residues. Per germline, CDR1 MNHEY and CDR2 SMNVEV (reference sequence). V lost 7 bases, J lost 1 base, and 19 bases lay in between. CDR3 sequence reads: CASIGWYGLPQETQYF. The CDR3, as DNA: TGTGCCAGCATCGGTTGGTACGGACTTCCCCAAGAGACCCAGTACTTC.

The CDR3 DNA reads TGCGCCAGCAGCTTGGATGGCCTTACCTACGAGCAGTACTTC. Amino acid sequence: CASSLDGLTYEQYF. The chain is built from TRBV5-1 and TRBJ2-7; D remains unclear. Between the trimmed V and J ends, which lost 0 bases and 2 bases, there was a span of 9 bases. Germline CDR1 reads SGHRS; CDR2 reads YFSETQ. The CDR3 sequence is 14 residues long.

This clone was observed once. This chain connects TRBV2 to TRBJ2-3, with 8 bases matching TRBD1. Losses at the gene ends were 5 bases for V and 2 bases for J; bases not matched to a gene: 9. The CDR3 is made up of 16 amino acids. CDR1 is SNHLY, CDR2 FYNNEI, per germline. The CDR3 is CASSRRQGPPTDTQYF. As DNA, the CDR3 is TGTGCCAGCAGTAGAAGACAGGGGCCTCCCACAGATACGCAGTATTTT. Complete variable domain (other parts from reference TRBV2 and TRBJ2-3): EPEVTQTPSHQVTQMGQEVILRCVPISNHLYFYWYRQILGQKVEFLVSFYNNEISEKSEIFDDQFSVERPDGSNFTLKIRSTKLEDSAMYFCASSRRQGPPTDTQYFGPGTRLTVL.

The chain couples TRBV6-5 to TRBJ1-2; weak D call: TRBD1 (5 bases). This CDR3 comprises 10 residues. Trimming stripped 8 bases from V and 5 bases from J, with 6 bases between. Germline CDR1 is MNHEY and CDR2 is SVGAGI. DNA for the CDR3: TGTGCCAGCGGGGGGTATGGCTACACCTTC. Translated, it gives CASGGYGYTF.

The chain employs TRBV6-5 and TRBJ2-7, with D perhaps TRBD2 (7 bases). Germline-derived CDR1 and CDR2 are MNHEY and SVGAGI. The CDR3 loop spans 15 amino acids. V lost 4 bases and J lost 2, with 15 bases in between. CDR3 sequence (DNA): TGTGCCAGCAGTTCAAGTGGGGGGGGCCCCTACGAGCAGTACTTC. Its translation: CASSSSGGGPYEQYF.

This clone was counted between two and nine times. This rearrangement joins TRBV6-5 to TRBJ1-2; the D is unclear. Trimming stripped 0 bases from V and 0 bases from J, with 8 bases between. CDR1 is MNHEY and CDR2 is SVGAGI in the germline V gene. The CDR3 is made up of 15 amino acids. The CDR3: CASSYSLQSNYGYTF. DNA of the CDR3: TGTGCCAGCAGTTACTCGTTACAGTCTAACTATGGCTACACCTTC.

The V call is TRBV11-2, the J call TRBJ2-7; D remains ambiguous. V was clipped by 3 bases and J by 2 bases, with 5 bases between them. CDR1 SGHAT and CDR2 FQNNGV come from the germline V gene. The CDR3 runs to 12 residues. Here the CDR3 DNA reads TGTGCCAGCAGCTTCGAGACCTACGAGCAGTACTTC. It codes for CASSFETYEQYF. Full variable domain (outside the CDR3, taken from reference TRBV11-2 and TRBJ2-7): EAGVAQSPRYKIIEKRQSVAFWCNPISGHATLYWYQQILGQGPKLLIQFQNNGVVDDSQLPKDRFSAERLKGVDSTLKIQPAKLEDSAVYLCASSFETYEQYFGPGTRLTVT.

The V call is TRBV4-3, the J call TRBJ2-1; TRBD2 aligns across 10 bases. Per the germline V gene, CDR1 is LGHNA and CDR2 is YSLEER. The CDR3 totals 17 residues. Trimming at V came to 0 bases and at J to 5 bases, leaving 7 bases not matched to a gene. CDR3 loop: CASSQDNGLAGDNEQFF. The DNA for the CDR3 is TGCGCCAGCAGCCAAGATAACGGGCTAGCGGGGGACAATGAGCAGTTCTTC.

The chain combines TRBV7-8 with TRBJ1-1; D unresolved. CDR3 length: 14 amino acids. Trimming removed 0 bases at V and 10 bases at J, with 15 bases between. The germline gives CDR1 SGHVS, CDR2 FQNEAQ. The CDR3: CASSLALTGFVAFF. The CDR3 DNA is TGTGCCAGCAGCTTAGCGCTGACGGGATTCGTAGCTTTCTTT.

V is TRBV3-1 (or the pseudogene TRBV3-2) and J is TRBJ1-1; D is undetermined. CDR1 is LGHDT and CDR2 is YNNKEL in the germline V gene (reference sequence). V was shortened by 3 bases and J by 6 bases, with 11 bases between the two germline ends. CDR3 length: 13 amino acids. CDR3 region: CASSHLRRPEAFF. The CDR3 bases are TGTGCCAGCAGCCATCTACGCCGTCCTGAAGCTTTCTTT.

The V call is TRBV18, the J call TRBJ2-5; TRBD1 might be the D (6 bases). Trimming pared 3 bases from V and 1 base from J, leaving 21 bases between. The CDR3 covers 18 residues. Germline V gives CDR1 KGHSH, CDR2 LQKENI. DNA of the CDR3: TGTGCCAGCTCACCCCAGAGTGTCAGGGGTGGGGGCCAAGAGACCCAGTACTTC. Protein product: CASSPQSVRGGGQETQYF. Filled out from reference TRBV18 and TRBJ2-5, the complete variable domain reads NAGVMQNPRHLVRRRGQEARLRCSPMKGHSHVYWYRQLPEEGLKFMVYLQKENIIDESGMPKERFSAEFPKEGPSILRIQQVVRGDSAAYFCASSPQSVRGGGQETQYFGPGTRLLVL.

V usage is TRBV18 and J usage is TRBJ1-2; no clear D gene. The CDR3 is made up of 16 amino acids. V was shortened by 0 bases and J by 1 base, with 12 bases between the two germline ends. Germline-derived CDR1 and CDR2 are KGHSH and LQKENI. DNA for the CDR3: TGTGCCAGCTCACCACCGTCCGGGAAGCTTAACTATGGCTACACCTTC. It encodes CASSPPSGKLNYGYTF.

The gene calls are TRBV18 and TRBJ2-1, with D possibly TRBD1 on 5 matching bases. The germline V gene encodes CDR1 KGHSH and CDR2 LQKENI. Trimming left V 5 bases short and J 5 bases short, with 13 bases between. This CDR3 spans 14 amino acids. This CDR3 is CASSSQGSHNEQFF. The CDR3 DNA is TGTGCCAGCTCAAGCCAGGGCAGCCACAATGAGCAGTTCTTC.